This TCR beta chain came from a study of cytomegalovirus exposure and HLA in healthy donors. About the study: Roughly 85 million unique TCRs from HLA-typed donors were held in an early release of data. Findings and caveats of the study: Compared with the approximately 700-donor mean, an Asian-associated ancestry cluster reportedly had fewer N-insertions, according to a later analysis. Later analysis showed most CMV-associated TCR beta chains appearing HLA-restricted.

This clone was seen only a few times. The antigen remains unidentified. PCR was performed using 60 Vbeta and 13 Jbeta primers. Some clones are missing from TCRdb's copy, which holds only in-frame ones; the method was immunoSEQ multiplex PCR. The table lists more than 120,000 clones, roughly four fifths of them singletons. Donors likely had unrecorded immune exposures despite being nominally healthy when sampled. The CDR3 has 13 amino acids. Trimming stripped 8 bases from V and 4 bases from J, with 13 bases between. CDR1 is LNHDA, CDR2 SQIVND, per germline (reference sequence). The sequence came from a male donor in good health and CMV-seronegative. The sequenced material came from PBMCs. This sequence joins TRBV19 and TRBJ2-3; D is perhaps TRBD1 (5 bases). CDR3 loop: CASSRAEADTQYF. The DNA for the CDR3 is TGTGCCAGTTCCAGGGCTGAGGCAGATACGCAGTATTTT. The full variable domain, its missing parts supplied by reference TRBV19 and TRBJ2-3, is DGGITQSPKYLFRKEGQNVTLSCEQNLNHDAMYWYRQDPGQGLRLIYYSQIVNDFQKGDIAEGYSVSREKKESFPLTVTSAQKNPTAFYLCASSRAEADTQYFGPGTRLTVL.